This T cell receptor beta chain stems from a study of molecular identifiers for immune sequencing clone quantification. General study results and limits: Among about a million naive cells, spiked Jurkat TCR RNA from a single cell was reportedly detectable.

The ends lost 3 bases at V and 0 bases at J; junction bases unmatched: 7. CDR3 length equals 17 residues. CDR1 SQVTM and CDR2 ANQGSEA come from the germline V gene. This clonotype was picked up many times. What it recognizes is unknown. TCRdb used MiXCR to reprocess the PCR reads, holding one entry per CDR3 protein. The table has about 640,000 distinct CDR3 sequences, about 20% seen once. Specimen: naive CD8+ T cells from blood, with Jurkat cell RNA spiked in. Subset indicated: FACS-sorted CD8+CD4-CCR7+CD45RA+ naive T cells. This clonotype originated in a human donor in good health. Some libraries in this study had Jurkat cell RNA spiked in. The rearrangement links TRBV29-1 to TRBJ2-2, with 10 bases lining up with TRBD2. The chain's CDR3 is CSVEGWSGRANTGELFF. The CDR3 DNA reads TGCAGCGTTGAGGGGTGGAGCGGGAGGGCGAACACCGGGGAGCTGTTTTTT.